This T cell receptor beta chain came from a study of T cells expressing NK-cell markers. Study summary: Most of the eight sequenced donors tested HCMV-seropositive; one tested seronegative. Whole-study results and caveats: About 1.0-7.0% of CD8+ T cells in 6 or 7 donors belonged to dominant NKG2C+ clonotypes.

UMIs accompanied the 5'RACE template switching by which TCR beta cDNA was made. Following a re-call of the 5' RACE reads, TCRdb has one entry per CDR3 protein and lacks DNA. Its clone listing holds fewer than 400,000 distinct CDR3 sequences. A note on this clonotype: Its cognate antigen is unknown.

Looked up from germline, CDR1 is MNHNY and CDR2 is SVGAGI (reference sequence). This CDR3 contains 14 residues. The receptor comes from a woman in her forties or fifties in good health. The chain couples TRBV6-6 to TRBJ1-4; as DNA is missing, the TRBD1 call by TCRdb cannot be tested. The sample consisted of blood T cells: a sorted CD56 or NKG2C T cell subset, CD4+ or CD8+ T cells, or bulk PBMC T cells (not recorded which). CDR3 region: CASRAAGERGKLFF.